This T cell receptor beta chain was identified in a study of shared clonotypes between healthy human individuals. Across the study: CD4 naive cells filled three plates per donor, CD4 memory three, CD8 naive two and CD8 memory one.

The naive CD8 fraction comprised CD45RO-negative cells positively selected for CCR7 and excluded terminally differentiated effector memory CD45RA+ cells. V lost 8 bases to trimming and J lost 5 bases, with 12 bases between them. The germline V gene has CDR1 SNHLY and CDR2 FYNNEI. This CDR3 has 12 residues. Every immunoSEQ plate was one replicate of a subset's evenly spread DNA. Authors' analysis steps: Junction-only sequences without quality scores came from ImmunoSEQ, so filtering differed. The method was immunoSEQ multiplex PCR; TCRdb's version includes in-frame clones alone and lacks a portion of them. V, J and clone size reflect that table, while D and trimming were determined from the DNA. The data contain approximately 1.9 million clones, around 95% of them singletons. As to this clone: Other DNA sequences from this sample encode an identical CDR3 as well.

The chain has TRBV2 and TRBJ1-1; D is unclear. The clonotype was recovered from a man between 18 and 35 years old in good health. Some clones in this sample may be carry-over from other donors' samples. Sequenced sample: naive CD8+ T cells from PBMCs. CDR3 sequence: CASGAGGTEAFF. DNA of the CDR3: TGTGCCAGCGGCGCGGGTGGAACTGAAGCTTTCTTT.